A selection of T cell receptor beta chains follows, all from one sample in a study of T cells in Graves' hyperthyroidism and ophthalmopathy. TCRdb used MiXCR to reprocess the multiplex PCR reads, holding one entry per CDR3 protein. This sample carries 400,000 to 550,000 distinct CDR3 sequences, around a quarter of them seen once, and the ten largest clones take around 11%. Sequencing was carried out using blood. The receptors were gathered from a woman aged 25 to 39 with Graves' ophthalmopathy. Both conserved end residues are part of each CDR3. Each record gives: clone size, V gene, CDR3 protein. A clone size is listed for some rows: how often the clone was seen (once, few, many), or a class if it is expanded.

clone_size: many
v_call: TRBV19
cdr3_aa: CASIPRIGSNYGYTF

clone_size: many
v_call: TRBV12-3/TRBV12-4
cdr3_aa: CPSSSRGRTEAFF

clone_size: many
v_call: TRBV11-2
cdr3_aa: CASSLGEGKPYEQYF

clone_size: many
v_call: TRBV18
cdr3_aa: CASSPVQNTEAFF

clone_size: medium-sized
v_call: TRBV20-1
cdr3_aa: CSAVTGETQYF

clone_size: NA
v_call: TRBV7-9
cdr3_aa: CASSSGDRGLGYTF

clone_size: many
v_call: TRBV6-5
cdr3_aa: CASSYVSPNYGYTF

clone_size: many
v_call: TRBV24-1
cdr3_aa: CATEQGGEQYF

clone_size: NA
v_call: TRBV12-3/TRBV12-4
cdr3_aa: CASNPGGEPQPQHF

clone_size: NA
v_call: TRBV18
cdr3_aa: CASSQETSIYGYTF

clone_size: few
v_call: TRBV6-5
cdr3_aa: CASSYGRQMNTEAFF

clone_size: NA
v_call: TRBV28
cdr3_aa: CASRNIAVRTGELFF

clone_size: many
v_call: TRBV28
cdr3_aa: CASIRKGWYGYTF

clone_size: many
v_call: TRBV13
cdr3_aa: CASSLRGGVDEQYF

clone_size: many
v_call: TRBV7-3
cdr3_aa: CASSRQGLGSEQYF

clone_size: NA
v_call: TRBV20-1
cdr3_aa: CSARDNRRSYEQYF

clone_size: many
v_call: TRBV12-3/TRBV12-4
cdr3_aa: CASSFGRTTYEQYF

clone_size: many
v_call: TRBV10-3
cdr3_aa: CAISKAGGTNTGELFF

clone_size: many
v_call: TRBV18
cdr3_aa: CASNREQEPQHF

clone_size: NA
v_call: TRBV10-3
cdr3_aa: CAIREDYEQYF

clone_size: many
v_call: TRBV28
cdr3_aa: CASSLWAVSNQPQHF

clone_size: many
v_call: TRBV30
cdr3_aa: CACYLHRTYEQYF

clone_size: many
v_call: TRBV29-1
cdr3_aa: CSVDLASNYGYTF

clone_size: NA
v_call: TRBV5-1
cdr3_aa: CASSHRDNYYEQYF